Listed below are T cell receptor beta chains from one sample, sequenced in a study of T cells in Graves' hyperthyroidism and ophthalmopathy. TCRdb passed the multiplex PCR reads through MiXCR, listing each CDR3 protein once. The top ten hold approximately 15% of the sample, which has 650,000 to 850,000 distinct CDR3 sequences, 15% to 20% seen once. Sequencing used blood. The receptor source for this set is a woman aged 45-59 years with Graves' hyperthyroidism that later progressed to Graves' ophthalmopathy. Both conserved end residues are part of each CDR3. For some rows the clone size is stated as once, few or many, or as a class when expanded; others skip it.

clone_size j_call v_call cdr3_aa
- TRBJ1-1 TRBV20-1 CSARDRTRGYTEAFF
many TRBJ2-5 TRBV24-1 CATGMRQGRQETQYF
many TRBJ2-1 TRBV7-6 CASSSQTSGGLGNEQFF
- TRBJ1-1 TRBV10-3 CAARTGDGTEAFF
few TRBJ2-5 TRBV29-1 CSVIQETQYF
many TRBJ1-5 TRBV11-3 CASSLDRRTDQPQHF
- TRBJ1-5 TRBV4-1 CASSQERRDQPQHF
few TRBJ2-7 TRBV20-1 CSASVRGVTPYEQYF
- TRBJ1-1 TRBV11-1 CASSLRDIRMNTEAFF
many TRBJ2-1 TRBV7-8 CASSQETSRWGNEQFF
many TRBJ2-5 TRBV28 CAVSRGTGPNSGRESLQYF
- TRBJ1-6 TRBV6-1 CASSEDSRAIYNSPLHF
- TRBJ1-1 TRBV5-1 CASRSDRTNTEAFF
- TRBJ2-1 TRBV2 CASKDSPSYNEQFF
many TRBJ2-1 TRBV5-4 CASSFPSGGFNEQFF
many TRBJ1-2 TRBV3-1 CASSADRESYGYTF
- TRBJ1-3 TRBV6-1 CASSEDRSGNTIYF
many TRBJ2-3 TRBV3-1 CASSRRGGRTDTQYF
- TRBJ1-1 TRBV29-1 CSVPGTGAQNTEAFF
many TRBJ2-3 TRBV12-3/TRBV12-4 CASSYLSGARTDTQYF
- TRBJ2-7 TRBV6-4 CASSYLDRSSYEQYF
few TRBJ2-3 TRBV5-1 CASVRTGGAGTDTQYF
- TRBJ1-6 TRBV2 CASSEALYYNSPLHF
few TRBJ2-4 TRBV11-2 CASSFSGPGSNIQYF
many TRBJ1-6 TRBV12-5 CASGLGDRVSPLHF
once TRBJ1-1 TRBV7-2 CASSFWQARGNTEAFF
few TRBJ1-6 TRBV9 CASSVAGNYNSPLHF
many TRBJ1-1 TRBV12-3/TRBV12-4 CASTPFGRNTEAFF
- TRBJ1-3 TRBV6-2/TRBV6-3 CASSYSGDDSGNTIYF
many TRBJ1-1 TRBV29-1 CSVDHRGGEAFF
- TRBJ1-5 TRBV6-2/TRBV6-3 CASTSGGASQPQHF
once TRBJ2-1 TRBV29-1 CSVVGTGGVPYNEQFF
- TRBJ1-5 TRBV19 CASRQGFTQPQHF
few TRBJ2-5 TRBV2 CASSEAPWTGKETQYF
many TRBJ1-1 TRBV7-9 CASSAGQDTEAFF
few TRBJ1-1 TRBV12-3/TRBV12-4 CASSWGRYNTEAFF
many TRBJ2-3 TRBV27 CASSAPGTSGGTDTQYF
few TRBJ1-4 TRBV12-3/TRBV12-4 CASTRDRAPEKLFF
- TRBJ2-3 TRBV13 CASSLKWGRATDTQYF
many TRBJ2-7 TRBV12-3/TRBV12-4 CASSLKGATYEQYF
- TRBJ1-5 TRBV6-1 CASRGRRYNQPQHF
- TRBJ2-5 TRBV11-2 CASSSLAQGTQYF
- TRBJ2-3 TRBV6-1 CASSYRTGVGTDTQYF
- TRBJ1-2 TRBV6-1 CASTIRGGGGYTF
many TRBJ2-7 TRBV11-2 CASSLEFWGSRYEQYF
- TRBJ2-5 TRBV5-6 CASTPEGRSGETQYF
few TRBJ1-2 TRBV12-3/TRBV12-4 CASSFGPALGGYTF
- TRBJ2-1 TRBV24-1 CATSEAAGVYNEQFF
many TRBJ1-3 TRBV11-2 CASKKTAGNTIYF
many TRBJ2-5 TRBV10-2 CASSDRLGLSSETQYF